This TCR beta chain was found in a study of T cell changes during pregnancy in multiple sclerosis. CDR3 size: 15 residues. Germline CDR1 is LGHNA and CDR2 is YSLEER. V was clipped by 0 bases and J by 8 bases, with 13 bases between them. Measured with immunoSEQ multiplex PCR; TCRdb has only the in-frame clones, and not every one. The data hold some 37,000 clones, with over 90% observed a single time. This clonotype originated in a female donor in good health, enrolled as a control in a pregnancy study. Source: CD4+ T cells from peripheral blood mononuclear cells, taken after pregnancy. The J gene is TRBJ2-2, the V gene TRBV4-3, with D perhaps matching TRBD1 (5 bases). The CDR3 here is CASSQDWGQLGELFF. The CDR3 DNA sequence: TGCGCCAGCAGCCAAGATTGGGGCCAACTGGGGGAGCTGTTTTTT.